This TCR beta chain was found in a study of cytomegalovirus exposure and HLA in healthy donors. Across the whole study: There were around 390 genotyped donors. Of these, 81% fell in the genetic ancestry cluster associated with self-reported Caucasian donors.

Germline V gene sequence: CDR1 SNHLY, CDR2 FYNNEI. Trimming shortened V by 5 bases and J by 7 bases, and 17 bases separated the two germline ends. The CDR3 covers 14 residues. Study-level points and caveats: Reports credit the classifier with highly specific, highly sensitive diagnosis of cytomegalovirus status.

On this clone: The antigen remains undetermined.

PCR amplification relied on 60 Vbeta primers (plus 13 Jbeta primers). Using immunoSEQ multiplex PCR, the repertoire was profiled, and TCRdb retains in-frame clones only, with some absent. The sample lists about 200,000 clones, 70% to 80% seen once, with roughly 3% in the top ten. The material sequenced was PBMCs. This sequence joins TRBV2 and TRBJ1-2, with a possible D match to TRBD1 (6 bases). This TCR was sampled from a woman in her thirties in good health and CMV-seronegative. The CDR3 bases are TGTGCCAGCAGTTCCACCTTGACAGGCCGTGGCTACACCTTC. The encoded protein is CASSSTLTGRGYTF.